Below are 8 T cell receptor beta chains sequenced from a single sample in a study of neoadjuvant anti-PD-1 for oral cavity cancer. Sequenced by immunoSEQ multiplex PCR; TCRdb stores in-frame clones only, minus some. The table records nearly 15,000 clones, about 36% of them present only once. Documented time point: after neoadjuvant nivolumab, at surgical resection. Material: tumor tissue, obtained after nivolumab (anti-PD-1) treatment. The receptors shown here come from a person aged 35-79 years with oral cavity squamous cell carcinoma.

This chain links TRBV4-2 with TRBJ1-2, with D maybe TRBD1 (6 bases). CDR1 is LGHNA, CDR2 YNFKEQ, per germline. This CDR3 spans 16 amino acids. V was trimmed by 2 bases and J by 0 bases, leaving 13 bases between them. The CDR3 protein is CASSQLWTEANYGYTF. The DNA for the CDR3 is TGTGCCAGCAGCCAACTTTGGACAGAAGCTAACTATGGCTACACCTTC.

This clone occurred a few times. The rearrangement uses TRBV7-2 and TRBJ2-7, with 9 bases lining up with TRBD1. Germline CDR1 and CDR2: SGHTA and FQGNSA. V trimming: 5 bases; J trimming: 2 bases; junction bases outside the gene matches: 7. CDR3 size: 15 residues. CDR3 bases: TGTGCCAGCAGCCAGGACAGGGGTTGGACCTACGAGCAGTACTTC. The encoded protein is CASSQDRGWTYEQYF. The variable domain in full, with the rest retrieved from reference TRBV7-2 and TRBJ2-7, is GAGVSQSPSNKVTEKGKDVELRCDPISGHTALYWYRQSLGQGLEFLIYFQGNSAPDKSGLPSDRFSAERTGGSVSTLTIQRTQQEDSAVYLCASSQDRGWTYEQYFGPGTRLTVT.

CDR3 in amino acids: CASSPTQGRYEQYF. CDR3 nucleotide sequence: TGTGCCAGCAGTCCTACCCAGGGTCGCTACGAGCAGTACTTC. J is TRBJ2-7 and V is TRBV25-1; D is perhaps TRBD1 (5 bases). The CDR3 runs 14 residues. Looked up from germline, CDR1 is MGHDK and CDR2 is SYGVNS. V was shortened by 5 bases and J by 3 bases, with 14 bases between the two germline ends.

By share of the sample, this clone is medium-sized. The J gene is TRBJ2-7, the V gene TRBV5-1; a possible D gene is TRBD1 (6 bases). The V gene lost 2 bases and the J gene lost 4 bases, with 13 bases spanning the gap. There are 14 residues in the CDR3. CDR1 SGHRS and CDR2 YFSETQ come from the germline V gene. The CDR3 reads CASSLQGKGYEQYF. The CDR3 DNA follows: TGCGCCAGCAGCTTACAGGGTAAAGGGTACGAGCAGTACTTC.

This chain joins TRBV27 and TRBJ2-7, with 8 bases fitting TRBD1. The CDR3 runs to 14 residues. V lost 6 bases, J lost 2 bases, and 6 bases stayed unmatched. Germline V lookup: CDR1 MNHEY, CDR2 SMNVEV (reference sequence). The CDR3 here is CASRLTTGAYEQYF. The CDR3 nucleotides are TGTGCCAGCAGGTTAACGACAGGGGCCTACGAGCAGTACTTC.

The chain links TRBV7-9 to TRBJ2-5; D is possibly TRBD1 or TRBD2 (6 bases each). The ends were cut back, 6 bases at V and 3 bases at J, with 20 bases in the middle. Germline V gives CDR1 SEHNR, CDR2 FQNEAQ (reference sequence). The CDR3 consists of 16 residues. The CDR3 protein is CASSPTLTGRKETQYF. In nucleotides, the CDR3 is TGTGCCAGCAGTCCCACGTTAACAGGGAGGAAAGAGACCCAGTACTTC.

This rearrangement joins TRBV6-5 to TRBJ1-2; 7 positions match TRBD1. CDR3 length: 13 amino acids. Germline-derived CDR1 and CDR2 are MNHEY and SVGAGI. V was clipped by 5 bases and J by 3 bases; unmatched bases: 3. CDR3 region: CASSPTGDYGYTF. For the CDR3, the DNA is TGTGCCAGCAGTCCAACAGGGGACTATGGCTACACCTTC.

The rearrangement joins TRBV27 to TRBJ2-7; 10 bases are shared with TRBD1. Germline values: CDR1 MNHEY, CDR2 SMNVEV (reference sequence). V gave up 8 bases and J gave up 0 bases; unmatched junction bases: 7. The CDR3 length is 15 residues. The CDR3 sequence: CASGKTGGVSYEQYF. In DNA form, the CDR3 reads TGTGCCAGCGGAAAGACAGGGGGCGTCTCCTACGAGCAGTACTTC.